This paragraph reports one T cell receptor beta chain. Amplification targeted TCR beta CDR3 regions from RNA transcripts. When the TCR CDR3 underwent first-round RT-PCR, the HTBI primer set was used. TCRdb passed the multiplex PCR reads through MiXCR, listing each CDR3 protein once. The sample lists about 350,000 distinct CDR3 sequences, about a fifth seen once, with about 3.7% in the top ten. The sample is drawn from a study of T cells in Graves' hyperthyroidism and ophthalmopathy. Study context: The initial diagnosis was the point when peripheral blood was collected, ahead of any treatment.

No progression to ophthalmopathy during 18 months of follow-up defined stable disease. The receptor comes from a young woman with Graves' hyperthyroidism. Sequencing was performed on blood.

The CDR3 spells CASSPYPGRKNYGYTF. CDR3 sequence (DNA): TGTGCCAGCAGTCCCTATCCGGGACGGAAGAACTATGGCTACACCTTC. J is TRBJ1-2 and V is TRBV12-3 or TRBV12-4; a weak D match, TRBD1 (5 bases). CDR3 length equals 16 residues. The V gene lost 5 bases and the J gene lost 2 bases, with 18 bases spanning the gap.